The entry below gives a single T cell receptor beta chain sequence along with its context. What it recognizes is unknown. This record comes from a study of shared clonotypes between healthy human individuals. Study background: There were three CD4 naive, three CD4 memory, two CD8 naive and one CD8 memory plates per donor.

Study-wide results and caveats: Incomplete sequencing of sorted subsets was indicated by rarefaction despite large depth. Tissue TCR repertoires likely differ from these blood-only repertoires.

Assay used: immunoSEQ multiplex PCR; TCRdb lists only in-frame clones, some missing. Here the sample spans roughly 1,500,000 clones, approximately 98.5% being singletons. Trimming left V 8 bases short and J 6 bases short, with 16 bases between. CDR1 is LNHDA and CDR2 is SQIVND in the germline V gene (reference sequence). The CDR3 runs 13 residues. Sequences were obtained from naive CD4+ T cells sorted from blood. Subset defined: CD45RA+ positively selected. The rearrangement uses TRBV19 and TRBJ1-2, with a tentative D call TRBD1 (5 bases). This TCR was sampled from a man between 25 and 39 years old in good health. CDR3 nucleotide sequence: TGTGCCAGTTGGGGGAAAGGGTTCGATGGCTACACCTTC. It codes for CASWGKGFDGYTF.